A single TCR beta chain is shown here with its context. Looked up from germline, CDR1 is SGHTA and CDR2 is FQGNSA. CDR3 size: 13 residues. The sample belongs to a study of blood T cells in healthy people across ages. Study summary: In model experiments, template switching was able to capture about one barcoded beta molecule for every two T cells that were present.

With a J-beta primer mix and a sample-barcoded 5' primer, a second PCR ran about 7 to 12 cycles. From the 5' RACE reads, TCRdb called clonotypes with MiXCR, one entry per CDR3 protein. This table holds about 780,000 distinct CDR3 sequences, roughly 25% found once. The sample was also linked to a second study, of T cells of mothers and their children.

The sequencing sample was made of blood. This clonotype originated in a boy under 18 in good health. V and J are TRBV7-2 and TRBJ2-1; D call uncertain. The better agreement between TRBJ2-7 and the DNA end casts doubt on the J call. The CDR3 bases are TGTGCCAGCAGCCAGCCCGGTTCCTACGAGCAGTACTTC. This codes for CASSQPGSYEQYF.